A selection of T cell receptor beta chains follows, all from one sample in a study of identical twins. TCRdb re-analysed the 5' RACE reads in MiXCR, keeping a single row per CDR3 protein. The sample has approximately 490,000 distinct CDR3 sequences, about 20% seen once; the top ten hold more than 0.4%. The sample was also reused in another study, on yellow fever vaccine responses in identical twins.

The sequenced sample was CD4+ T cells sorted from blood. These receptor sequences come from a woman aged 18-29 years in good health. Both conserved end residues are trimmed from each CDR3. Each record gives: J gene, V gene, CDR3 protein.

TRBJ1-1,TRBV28,ASSRSGMNTEAF
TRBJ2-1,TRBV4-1,ASSQDLISGGVRLYNEQF
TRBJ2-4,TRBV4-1,ASSQDSVLGNIQY
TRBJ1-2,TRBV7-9,ASSLVGGVGYT
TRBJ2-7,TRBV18,ASSPATGGWYEQY
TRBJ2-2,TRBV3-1,ASSHRTGNTGELF
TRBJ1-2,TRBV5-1,ASSLDGGDGYT
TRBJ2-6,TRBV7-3,ASSPRGAASSGANVLT
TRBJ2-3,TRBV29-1,SVGGLNTDTQY
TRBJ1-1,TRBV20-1,SEGSRAEAF
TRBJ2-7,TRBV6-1,ASRFQGGWNEQY
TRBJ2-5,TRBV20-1,SASGTSGAQETQY
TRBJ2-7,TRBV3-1,ASSPPLGEQY
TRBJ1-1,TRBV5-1,ASLGPNEAF
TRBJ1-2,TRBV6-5,ASSSTGEGYT
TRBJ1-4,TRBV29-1,SVSDGTEKLF
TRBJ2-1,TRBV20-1,SARSGTGAYNEQF
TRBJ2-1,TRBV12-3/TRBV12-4,ASSFSLGVSGYNEQF
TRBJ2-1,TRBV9,ASSVVPGAVGNEQF
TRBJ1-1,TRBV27,ASRSVNTEAF
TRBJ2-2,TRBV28,ASTSAGASNTGELF
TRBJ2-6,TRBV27,ASSRDTGPSGANVLT
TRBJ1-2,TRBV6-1,ASSHWGGDGTNYGYT
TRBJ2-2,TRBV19,ASSIQGVPNTGELF
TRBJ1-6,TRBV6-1,ASSEGPHTNSPLH
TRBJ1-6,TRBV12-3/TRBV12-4,ASRLGPENSPLH
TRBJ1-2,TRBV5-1,ASSVDINYGYT
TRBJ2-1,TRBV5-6,ASSLSPKEQF
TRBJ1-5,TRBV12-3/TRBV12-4,ASSYRSGGGVNQPQH
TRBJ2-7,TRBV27,ASSSGGVGEQY
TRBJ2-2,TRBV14,ASSQARLIQSGELF
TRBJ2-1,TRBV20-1,SASLTSSYNEQF
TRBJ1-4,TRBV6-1,ASSGRQDRSEKLF
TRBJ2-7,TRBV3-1,ASSHASRSYEQY
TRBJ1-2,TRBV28,ASWDRGNGYT
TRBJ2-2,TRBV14,ASSQALATTGELF
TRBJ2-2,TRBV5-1,ASSLAAGRTNTGELF
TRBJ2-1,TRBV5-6,ASRGPRYNEQF
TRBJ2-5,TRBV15,ATNSRDRFDGTQY
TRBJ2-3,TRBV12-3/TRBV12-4,ASSKELAGPSTDTQY
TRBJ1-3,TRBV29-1,SARGHYGNTIY
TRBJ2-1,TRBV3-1,ASSQAGINEQF
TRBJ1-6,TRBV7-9,ASSYGQINSPLH
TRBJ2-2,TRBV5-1,ASSEGGAGELF
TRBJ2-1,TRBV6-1,ASRRTGTGGYNEQF
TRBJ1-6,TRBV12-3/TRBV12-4,ASTTGVNSPLH
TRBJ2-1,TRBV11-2,ASSLGLDSRYNEQF
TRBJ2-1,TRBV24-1,ATRRQGGEQF
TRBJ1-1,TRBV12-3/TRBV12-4,ASRKGGEAF
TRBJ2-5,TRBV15,ASRGSQETQY
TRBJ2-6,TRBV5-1,ASSLLTGSSGANVLT
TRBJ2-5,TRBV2,ASKQMPQETQY
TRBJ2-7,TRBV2,ASSEARTPTDEQY
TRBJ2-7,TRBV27,ASSRAGRGEQY
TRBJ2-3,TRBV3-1,ASSQFPDTQY
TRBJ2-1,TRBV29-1,SAAAIAAKYNEQF
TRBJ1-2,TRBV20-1,LGRTDGYT
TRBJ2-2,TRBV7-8,ASSLVGQINTGELF
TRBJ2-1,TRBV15,ATSGFDPSSYNEQF
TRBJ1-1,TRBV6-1,ASNQNIGVMNTEAF